A single sample is the source of the 18 T cell receptor beta chains below, sequenced in a study of T cells in localized non-small cell lung cancer. Only in-frame clones appear in the TCRdb table, and some are missing; sequencing was by immunoSEQ multiplex PCR. Of 7,000 to 8,500 clones listed, under 25% are singletons. The source material was lung tumor tissue, sampled before any cancer treatment. These receptor sequences come from a man between 40 and 69 years old with stage III squamous cell lung carcinoma.

V usage is TRBV6-8 and J usage is TRBJ1-2; D possibly corresponds to TRBD1 (5 bases). Trimming shortened V by 7 bases and J by 5 bases, and 14 bases separated the two germline ends. Germline V lookup: CDR1 MNHGY, CDR2 SAAAGT. The CDR3 extends over 13 amino acids. In DNA form, the CDR3 reads TGTGCCAGCATCGATCTGGGGGATTATGGCTACACCTTC. Amino acids: CASIDLGDYGYTF.

This clone was counted once. The V and J genes are TRBV19 and TRBJ2-7, with TRBD2 matching 7 bases. J was trimmed by 2 bases and V by 5 bases; bases with no gene match: 9. Germline-derived CDR1 and CDR2 are LNHDA and SQIVND (reference sequence). CDR3 length: 15 amino acids. The CDR3 here is CASSPGLGGTYEQYF. Here the CDR3 DNA reads TGTGCCAGTAGTCCAGGGCTGGGGGGGACCTACGAGCAGTACTTC.

This clone showed up many times. The chain links TRBV11-3 to TRBJ2-1; the D is unclear. Germline loops: CDR1 SGHNT, CDR2 YENEEA. The CDR3 has 15 amino acids. Deletions cut 2 bases from V and 1 base from J, with 9 bases between. This CDR3 reads CASSLTGQSYNEQFF. The CDR3 nucleotides read TGTGCCAGCAGCTTAACGGGCCAATCCTACAATGAGCAGTTCTTC.

By share, this clone ranks as medium-sized. The chain employs TRBV28 and TRBJ1-2, with D possibly matching TRBD1 (6 bases). Germline CDR1 MDHEN, CDR2 SYDVKM. The V end was cut by 3 bases, the J end by 4 bases, with 12 bases between. CDR3 length: 14 amino acids. The CDR3 DNA is TGTGCCAGCAGTTTGGTCGGGACACTCTATGGCTACACCTTC. This sequence encodes CASSLVGTLYGYTF.

This clone was observed a few times. The rearrangement links TRBV11-3 to TRBJ1-2; 10 nucleotides align to TRBD1. After removal of 5 bases from V and 6 bases from J, the junction contained 9 bases not matched to a gene. This CDR3 comprises 15 residues. The germline V gene has CDR1 SGHNT and CDR2 YENEEA. The CDR3: CASSRGDRGKDGYTF. The CDR3 DNA sequence: TGTGCCAGCAGCAGGGGGGACAGGGGCAAAGATGGCTACACCTTC.

The chain carries TRBV18 and TRBJ2-7; unclear D gene. This CDR3 has 14 residues. Per germline, CDR1 KGHSH and CDR2 LQKENI. Trimming removed 0 bases from V and 1 base from J, with 7 bases in between. Here the CDR3 DNA reads TGTGCCAGCTCACCACCGAGGCAGTCCTACGAGCAGTACTTC. It encodes CASSPPRQSYEQYF.

This clone was observed a handful of times. V gene TRBV30 combines with J gene TRBJ1-4; perhaps TRBD1 as D (5 bases). The V gene lost 1 base and the J gene lost 3 bases, with 9 bases spanning the gap. This CDR3 comprises 14 residues. Germline CDR1 reads GTSNPN; CDR2 reads SVGIG (reference sequence). This CDR3 is CAWSEGLPNEKLFF. The DNA for the CDR3 is TGTGCCTGGAGTGAGGGACTTCCTAATGAAAAACTGTTTTTT.

This chain links TRBV11-3 with TRBJ2-5; D remains ambiguous. CDR3 length: 16 residues. CDR1 and CDR2 (germline): SGHNT, YENEEA. The V and J ends lost 5 bases and 1 base respectively, with 17 bases between them. DNA of the CDR3: TGTGCCAGCAGCCAGGAAGGCGGCCGGGTCCAAGAGACCCAGTACTTC. The encoded protein is CASSQEGGRVQETQYF.

The genes are TRBV6-8 and TRBJ1-2; 11 bases map to TRBD1. V lost 6 bases, J lost 1 base, and 7 bases stayed unmatched. Germline CDR1 and CDR2: MNHGY and SAAAGT. The CDR3 has 16 amino acids. The CDR3 DNA reads as TGTGCCAGCAGAACCTGGACAGGGGGCTTTAACTATGGCTACACCTTC. Translating it yields CASRTWTGGFNYGYTF.

V gene TRBV11-3 combines with J gene TRBJ1-5; 8 nucleotides line up with TRBD1. The CDR3 has 14 residues. The germline V gene encodes CDR1 SGHNT and CDR2 YENEEA. With 5 bases clipped from V and 6 bases from J, the junction kept 6 bases outside the gene matches. CDR3 DNA: TGTGCCAGCAGCAGAGACAGGGGCGGTCAGCCCCAGCATTTT. It translates to CASSRDRGGQPQHF.

The chain is built from TRBV6-8 and TRBJ1-6, with D possibly being TRBD1 (5 bases). The CDR3 runs 13 residues. Trimming shortened V by 6 bases and J by 13 bases, and 16 bases separated the two germline ends. CDR1 and CDR2 from the germline V gene are MNHGY and SAAAGT. CDR3 in amino acids: CASRGGGPSPLHF. The CDR3 DNA reads TGTGCCAGCAGGGGGGGAGGCCCCAGCCCCCTCCACTTT.

This clone was seen ten or more times. The gene calls are TRBV11-3 and TRBJ2-5, with 11 bases aligning to TRBD1. The V and J ends lost 5 bases and 5 bases, in that order; junction bases with no gene match: 10. This CDR3 is built from 16 residues. Per germline, CDR1 SGHNT and CDR2 YENEEA. The CDR3 reads CASSPRTGGARETQYF. The CDR3 nucleotides read TGTGCCAGCAGCCCTCGGACAGGGGGCGCGAGGGAGACCCAGTACTTC. Supplemented by reference TRBV11-3 and TRBJ2-5, the full variable domain reads EAGVVQSPRYKIIEKKQPVAFWCNPISGHNTLYWYLQNLGQGPELLIRYENEEAVDDSQLPKDRFSAERLKGVDSTLKIQPAELGDSAVYLCASSPRTGGARETQYFGPGTRLLVL.

This clone came up a few times. The chain uses TRBV11-3 and TRBJ2-3, with 8 positions matching TRBD2. Germline CDR1 and CDR2: SGHNT and YENEEA. The CDR3 totals 16 residues. Trimming cost V 6 bases and J 1 base; bases outside gene matches: 9. This chain's CDR3 is CASRVRLASGTDTQYF. In DNA form, the CDR3 reads TGTGCCAGCAGAGTTCGACTAGCGTCAGGCACAGATACGCAGTATTTT.

The J gene is TRBJ2-2, the V gene TRBV9; possibly TRBD1 for D (7 bases). V lost 3 bases and J lost 4, with 13 bases in between. Germline lookup yields CDR1 SGDLS and CDR2 YYNGEE. This CDR3 has 15 residues. Here the CDR3 reads CASSAGGMSTGELFF. Written as DNA, the CDR3 is TGTGCCAGCAGCGCAGGGGGGATGAGCACCGGGGAGCTGTTTTTT.

This chain joins TRBV11-3 and TRBJ2-1, with 7 nucleotides matching TRBD1. V lost 0 bases and J lost 5; bases outside the gene matches: 4. The CDR3 consists of 15 residues. Germline V gives CDR1 SGHNT, CDR2 YENEEA. In DNA form, the CDR3 reads TGTGCCAGCAGCTTAGATAGGGGGCCCCACAATGAGCAGTTCTTC. This gives the protein CASSLDRGPHNEQFF.

This clone was found a few times. This sequence joins TRBV9 and TRBJ1-6; D remains ambiguous. The V gene lost 0 bases and the J gene lost 7 bases, with 11 bases spanning the gap. The germline gives CDR1 SGDLS, CDR2 YYNGEE. This CDR3 has 15 residues. The CDR3 nucleotides read TGTGCCAGCAGCGTAGAAGGGATCAGGAATTCACCCCTCCACTTT. Translating it yields CASSVEGIRNSPLHF.

In its sample, this clone was seen a few times. The genes are TRBV11-3 and TRBJ1-4; D not resolved. This CDR3 spans 15 amino acids. Germline assignment: CDR1 SGHNT and CDR2 YENEEA. Between the trimmed V and J ends, which lost 3 bases and 8 bases, there was a span of 16 bases. For the CDR3, the DNA is TGTGCCAGCAGCTTGCCCCCGGGGTCCGGCGAAAAACTGTTTTTT. Encoded protein: CASSLPPGSGEKLFF.

This clone was picked up a small number of times. V gene TRBV18 combines with J gene TRBJ1-1; 8 bases line up with TRBD1. Per germline, CDR1 KGHSH and CDR2 LQKENI. This CDR3 is 14 amino acids long. V was pared by 3 bases and J by 2 bases, with 2 bases of the junction left unmatched. The CDR3 bases are TGTGCCAGCTCACCGGGACAGGCAAACACTGAAGCTTTCTTT. It yields the protein CASSPGQANTEAFF.